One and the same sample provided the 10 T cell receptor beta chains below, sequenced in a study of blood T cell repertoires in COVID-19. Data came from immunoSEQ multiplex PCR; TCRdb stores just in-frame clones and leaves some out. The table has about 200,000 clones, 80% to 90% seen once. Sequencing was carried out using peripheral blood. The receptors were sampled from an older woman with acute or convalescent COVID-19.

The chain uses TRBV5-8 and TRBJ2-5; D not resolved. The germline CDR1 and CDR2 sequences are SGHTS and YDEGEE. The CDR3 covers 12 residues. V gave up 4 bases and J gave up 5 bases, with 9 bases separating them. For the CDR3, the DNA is TGTGCCAGCAGCACTCAGAGGGAGACCCAGTACTTC. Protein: CASSTQRETQYF.

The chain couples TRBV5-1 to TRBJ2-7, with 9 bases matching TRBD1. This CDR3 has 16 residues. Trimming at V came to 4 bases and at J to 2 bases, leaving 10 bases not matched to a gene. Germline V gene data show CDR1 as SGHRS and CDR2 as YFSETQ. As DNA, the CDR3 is TGCGCCAGCAGCCCCTACTCCGGGACAGGGACCTACGAGCAGTACTTC. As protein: CASSPYSGTGTYEQYF.

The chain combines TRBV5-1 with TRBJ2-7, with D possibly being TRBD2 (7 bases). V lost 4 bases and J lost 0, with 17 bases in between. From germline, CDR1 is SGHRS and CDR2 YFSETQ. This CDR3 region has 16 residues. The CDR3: CASSAGGGQTSYEQYF. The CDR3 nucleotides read TGCGCCAGCAGCGCTGGGGGGGGCCAAACCTCCTACGAGCAGTACTTC.

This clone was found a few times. CDR3 DNA: TGTGCCAGCAGATCACAGGGGATCAACACTGAAGCTTTCTTT. Residues: CASRSQGINTEAFF. The chain links TRBV2 to TRBJ1-1; 7 bases agree with TRBD1. The CDR3 runs 14 residues. V lost 6 bases to trimming and J lost 2 bases; unmatched junction nucleotides: 6. Germline lookup yields CDR1 SNHLY and CDR2 FYNNEI.

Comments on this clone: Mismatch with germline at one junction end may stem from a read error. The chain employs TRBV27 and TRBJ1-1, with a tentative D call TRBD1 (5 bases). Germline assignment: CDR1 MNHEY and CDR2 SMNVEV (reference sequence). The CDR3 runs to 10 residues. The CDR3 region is CASSGGGPSF. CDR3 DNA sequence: TGTGCCAGCAGTGGGGGGGGACCTTCTTTT.

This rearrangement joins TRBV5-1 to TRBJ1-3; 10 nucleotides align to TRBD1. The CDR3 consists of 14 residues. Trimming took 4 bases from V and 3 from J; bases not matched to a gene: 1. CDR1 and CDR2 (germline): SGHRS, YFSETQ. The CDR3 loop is CASSGTGDGNTIYF. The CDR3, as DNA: TGCGCCAGCAGCGGGACAGGGGATGGAAACACCATATATTTT. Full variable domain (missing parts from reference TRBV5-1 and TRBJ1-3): KAGVTQTPRYLIKTRGQQVTLSCSPISGHRSVSWYQQTPGQGLQFLFEYFSETQRNKGNFPGRFSGRQFSNSRSEMNVSTLELGDSALYLCASSGTGDGNTIYFGEGSWLTVV.

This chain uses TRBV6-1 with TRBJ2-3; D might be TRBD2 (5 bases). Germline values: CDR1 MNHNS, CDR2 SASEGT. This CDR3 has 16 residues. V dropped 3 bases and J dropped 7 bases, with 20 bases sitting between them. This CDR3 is CASSDIVAGFGNTQYF. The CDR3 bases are TGTGCCAGCAGTGATATCGTTGCGGGTTTCGGGAATACGCAGTATTTT.

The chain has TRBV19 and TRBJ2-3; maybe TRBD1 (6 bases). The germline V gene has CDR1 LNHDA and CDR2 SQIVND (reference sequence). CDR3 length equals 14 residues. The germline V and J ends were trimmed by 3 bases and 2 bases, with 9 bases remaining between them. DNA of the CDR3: TGTGCCAGTAGTATCTCAGGGGCCACAGATACGCAGTATTTT. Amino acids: CASSISGATDTQYF.

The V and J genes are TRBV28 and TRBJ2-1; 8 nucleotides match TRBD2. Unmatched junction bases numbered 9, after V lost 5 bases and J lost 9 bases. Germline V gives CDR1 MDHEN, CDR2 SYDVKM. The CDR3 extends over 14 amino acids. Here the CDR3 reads CASSRAGGGGEQFF. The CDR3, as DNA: TGTGCCAGCAGTCGGGCGGGAGGAGGAGGTGAGCAGTTCTTC.

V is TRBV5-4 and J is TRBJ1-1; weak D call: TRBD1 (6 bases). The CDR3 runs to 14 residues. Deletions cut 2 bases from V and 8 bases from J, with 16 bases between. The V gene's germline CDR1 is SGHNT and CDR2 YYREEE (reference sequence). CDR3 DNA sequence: TGTGCCAGCAGCTTTCGGGGACAACCTTTAGAAGCTTTCTTT. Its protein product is CASSFRGQPLEAFF.